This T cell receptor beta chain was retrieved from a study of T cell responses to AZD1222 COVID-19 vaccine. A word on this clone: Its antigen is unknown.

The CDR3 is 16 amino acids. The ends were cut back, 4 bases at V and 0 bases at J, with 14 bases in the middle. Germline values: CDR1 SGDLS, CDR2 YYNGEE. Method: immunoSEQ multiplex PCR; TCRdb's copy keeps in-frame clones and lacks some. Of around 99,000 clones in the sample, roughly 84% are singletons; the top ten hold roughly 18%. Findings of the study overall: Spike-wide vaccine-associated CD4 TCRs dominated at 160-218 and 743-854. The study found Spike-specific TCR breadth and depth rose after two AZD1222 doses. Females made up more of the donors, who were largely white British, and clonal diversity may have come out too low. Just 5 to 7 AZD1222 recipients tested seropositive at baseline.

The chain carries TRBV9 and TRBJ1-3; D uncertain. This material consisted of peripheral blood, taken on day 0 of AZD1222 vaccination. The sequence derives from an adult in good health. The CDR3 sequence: CASSSRHSLSGNTIYF. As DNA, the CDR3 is TGTGCCAGCAGCTCGCGACATTCCCTCTCTGGAAACACCATATATTTT.